The 17 T cell receptor beta chains given below trace back to one sample, sequenced in a study of blood T cell repertoires in COVID-19. The protocol was immunoSEQ multiplex PCR, while the TCRdb copy is restricted to in-frame clones and leaves out a portion. Here the sample spans about 280,000 clones, roughly 91% being singletons. Sequencing input: peripheral blood. Every receptor here comes from a man between 40 and 49 years old with acute or convalescent COVID-19.

This chain links TRBV7-2 with TRBJ2-4; 8 bases line up with TRBD2. This CDR3 is built from 16 residues. Trimming took 5 bases from V and 5 from J; bases not matched to a gene: 11. Germline CDR1 reads SGHTA; CDR2 reads FQGNSA. The CDR3 DNA is TGTGCCAGCAGCCCCCCACGCGGGGGGTTTGAAAACATTCAGTACTTC. Protein product: CASSPPRGGFENIQYF.

The J gene is TRBJ2-3, the V gene TRBV2, with TRBD2 matching 7 bases. The CDR3 sequence is 14 residues long. V dropped 7 bases and J dropped 7; count of bases not matched to a gene: 11. The germline V gene encodes CDR1 SNHLY and CDR2 FYNNEI. CDR3 in DNA: TGTGCCAGCACCGTTGGCGGGGAGGGAAATACGCAGTATTTT. The encoded protein is CASTVGGEGNTQYF.

V and J are TRBV24-1 and TRBJ2-1; possibly TRBD1 for D (6 bases). The V and J ends lost 3 bases and 14 bases respectively, with 16 bases between them. Germline V gene data show CDR1 as KGHDR and CDR2 as SFDVKD. The CDR3 spans 13 residues. CDR3 nucleotide sequence: TGTGCCACCAGTGATCTACCGGGACACGAGGAGTTCTTC. It codes for CATSDLPGHEEFF.

The gene calls are TRBV11-2 and TRBJ2-2, with 8 nucleotides matching TRBD2. CDR3 size: 14 residues. V lost 3 bases to trimming and J lost 7 bases; unmatched junction nucleotides: 4. Per the germline V gene, CDR1 is SGHAT and CDR2 is FQNNGV. The CDR3 bases are TGTGCCAGCAGCTTTTTTCTAGCGGGCGGGGAGCTGTTTTTT. As protein: CASSFFLAGGELFF.

The V and J genes are TRBV11-2 and TRBJ2-3; D is possibly TRBD2 (5 bases). The germline V gene encodes CDR1 SGHAT and CDR2 FQNNGV. The V and J ends lost 0 bases and 6 bases respectively, with 7 bases between them. This CDR3 has 13 amino acids. CDR3 DNA sequence: TGTGCCAGCAGCTTAGAGTGGGAGGATACGCAGTATTTT. Translating it yields CASSLEWEDTQYF.

The genes are TRBV6-5 and TRBJ1-4, with 10 positions matching TRBD1. The CDR3 runs 16 residues. Per the germline V gene, CDR1 is MNHEY and CDR2 is SVGAGI. The V gene end was trimmed by 4 bases and the J gene end by 8 bases; junction bases not matched to a gene: 10. The CDR3 DNA sequence: TGTGCCAGCAGTTCCCGGCTGGGGACAGGGGACGAAAAACTGTTTTTT. Its translation: CASSSRLGTGDEKLFF.

This clone appeared a single time. This sequence joins TRBV10-3 and TRBJ1-2, with D possibly matching TRBD1 (5 bases). Trimming left V 4 bases short and J 4 bases short, with 16 bases between. CDR3 size: 15 residues. Germline V gives CDR1 ENHRY, CDR2 SYGVKD. CDR3 DNA: TGTGCCATCAGTGGATTAGGGGTGAACGCCTATGGCTACACCTTC. This codes for CAISGLGVNAYGYTF.

The table lists this clone with a count of one. The V gene is TRBV19, the J gene TRBJ1-1, with unresolved D. Germline CDR1 reads LNHDA; CDR2 reads SQIVND (reference sequence). V lost 5 bases to trimming and J lost 0 bases, with 10 bases between them. The CDR3 has 14 residues. The CDR3 nucleotides read TGTGCCAGTAGTCGTACTCTCTTGAACACTGAAGCTTTCTTT. Translating it yields CASSRTLLNTEAFF.

The chain carries TRBV5-1 and TRBJ2-6, with 10 nucleotides matching TRBD1. The CDR3 totals 17 residues. The germline gives CDR1 SGHRS, CDR2 YFSETQ. V shed 5 bases and J 3 bases; nucleotides not matched to a gene: 8. CDR3: CASSPRTGGVGANVLTF. The CDR3, as DNA: TGCGCCAGCAGTCCCCGGACAGGGGGTGTTGGGGCCAACGTCCTGACTTTC.

This clone occurred a few times. Written as DNA, the CDR3 is TGTGCCAGCAGCCCCTTTTTAAGGGGGGGGTTTTCCTACGAGCAGTACTTC. This gives the protein CASSPFLRGGFSYEQYF. The chain has TRBV7-2 and TRBJ2-7; a possible D gene is TRBD2 (7 bases). CDR1 is SGHTA and CDR2 is FQGNSA in the germline V gene. V was trimmed by 5 bases and J by 1 base, leaving 21 bases between them. The CDR3 loop spans 17 amino acids.

V usage is TRBV11-2 and J usage is TRBJ1-2; D unresolved. V was cut by 5 bases and J by 5 bases, with 15 bases left in between. The CDR3 contains 14 residues. From germline, CDR1 is SGHAT and CDR2 FQNNGV. The DNA for the CDR3 is TGTGCCAGCAGCCCGGCCCTGGGCCCTTATGGCTACACCTTC. It codes for CASSPALGPYGYTF.

This chain uses TRBV5-1 with TRBJ1-1, with D perhaps matching TRBD1 (5 bases). V shed 1 base and J shed 5 bases, with 9 bases lying between them. CDR3 length: 13 amino acids. CDR1 is SGHRS and CDR2 is YFSETQ in the germline V gene. CDR3 loop: CASSLWGGTEAFF. The CDR3 DNA is TGCGCCAGCAGCTTGTGGGGGGGAACTGAAGCTTTCTTT.

This chain links TRBV12-5 with TRBJ1-5; 8 positions agree with TRBD1. The V and J ends lost 7 bases and 2 bases, in that order; junction bases with no gene match: 4. CDR1 is LGHNT, CDR2 FRNRAP, per germline. The CDR3 extends over 14 amino acids. Here the CDR3 DNA reads TGTGCTAGTGCCCCAGGGGGCGGCAATCAGCCCCAGCATTTT. This encodes CASAPGGGNQPQHF.

This clone came up a few times. This chain uses TRBV7-9 with TRBJ1-2; 7 bases match TRBD1. The CDR3 is 13 amino acids. The V gene's germline CDR1 is SEHNR and CDR2 FQNEAQ (reference sequence). V trimming: 6 bases; J trimming: 8 bases; junction bases outside the gene matches: 9. This CDR3 reads CASRFGTVEGYTF. The CDR3, as DNA: TGTGCCAGCAGATTCGGGACAGTAGAGGGCTACACCTTC.

The chain carries TRBV6-5 and TRBJ2-5; 7 positions match TRBD1. The V segment lost 7 bases and the J segment 5 bases; nucleotides outside the gene matches: 7. CDR1 is MNHEY and CDR2 is SVGAGI in the germline V gene. This CDR3 region has 13 residues. The DNA for the CDR3 is TGTGCCAGCAAGGGGACAGCCCTGGAGACCCAGTACTTC. It codes for CASKGTALETQYF.

This chain joins TRBV20-1 and TRBJ1-4; 7 positions agree with TRBD1. The CDR3 is made up of 13 amino acids. Per the germline V gene, CDR1 is DFQATT and CDR2 is SNEGSKA (reference sequence). The ends lost 3 bases at V and 6 bases at J; junction bases unmatched: 4. CDR3 in DNA: TGCAGTGCTAGTCGGCAGGGGGATGAAAAACTGTTTTTT. Translating gives CSASRQGDEKLFF.

The chain carries TRBV11-2 and TRBJ1-2; 9 positions match TRBD1. The length of the CDR3 is 17 residues. In germline, CDR1 is SGHAT, CDR2 FQNNGV. V lost 0 bases to trimming and J lost 2 bases; unmatched junction nucleotides: 7. As DNA, the CDR3 is TGTGCCAGCAGCTTAGACCTTCCGGGACAGGGAAACTATGGCTACACCTTC. It is translated as CASSLDLPGQGNYGYTF.